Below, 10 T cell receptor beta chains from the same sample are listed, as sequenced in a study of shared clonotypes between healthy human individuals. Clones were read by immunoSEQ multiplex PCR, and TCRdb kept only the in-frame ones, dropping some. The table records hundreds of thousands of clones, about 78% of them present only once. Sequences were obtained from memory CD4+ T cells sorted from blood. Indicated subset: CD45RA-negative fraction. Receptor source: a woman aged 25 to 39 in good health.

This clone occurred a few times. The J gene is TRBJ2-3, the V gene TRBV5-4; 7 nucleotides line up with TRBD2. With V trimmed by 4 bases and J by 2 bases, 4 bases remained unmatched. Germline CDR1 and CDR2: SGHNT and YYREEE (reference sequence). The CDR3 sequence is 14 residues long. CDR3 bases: TGTGCCAGCAGCCCCGGGACTATCACAGATACGCAGTATTTT. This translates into CASSPGTITDTQYF.

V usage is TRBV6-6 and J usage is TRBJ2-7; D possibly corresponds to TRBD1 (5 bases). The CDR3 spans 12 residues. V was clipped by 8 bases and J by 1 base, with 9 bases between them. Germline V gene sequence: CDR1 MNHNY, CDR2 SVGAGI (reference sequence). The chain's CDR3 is CASAGLSYEQYF. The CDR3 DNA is TGTGCCAGCGCAGGGCTGTCCTACGAGCAGTACTTC.

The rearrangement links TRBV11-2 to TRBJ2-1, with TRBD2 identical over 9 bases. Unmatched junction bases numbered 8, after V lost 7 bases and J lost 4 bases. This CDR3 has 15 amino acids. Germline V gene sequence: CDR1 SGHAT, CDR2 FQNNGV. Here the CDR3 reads CASTGLAGGYNEQFF. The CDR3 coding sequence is TGTGCCAGCACCGGTTTGGCGGGAGGGTACAATGAGCAGTTCTTC.

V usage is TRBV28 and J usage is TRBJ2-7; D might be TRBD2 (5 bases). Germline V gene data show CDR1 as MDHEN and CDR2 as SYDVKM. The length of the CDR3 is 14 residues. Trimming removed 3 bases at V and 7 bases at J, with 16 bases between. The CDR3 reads CASSFASSSEEQYF. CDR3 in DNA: TGTGCCAGCAGTTTTGCGTCTAGCAGCGAAGAGCAGTACTTC.

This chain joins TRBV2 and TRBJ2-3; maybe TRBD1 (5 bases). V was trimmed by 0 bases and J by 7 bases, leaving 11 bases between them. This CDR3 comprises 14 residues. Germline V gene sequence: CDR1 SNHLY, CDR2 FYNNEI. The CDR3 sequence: CASSEAQGPNTQYF. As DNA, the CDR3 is TGTGCCAGCAGTGAAGCGCAGGGTCCGAATACGCAGTATTTT.

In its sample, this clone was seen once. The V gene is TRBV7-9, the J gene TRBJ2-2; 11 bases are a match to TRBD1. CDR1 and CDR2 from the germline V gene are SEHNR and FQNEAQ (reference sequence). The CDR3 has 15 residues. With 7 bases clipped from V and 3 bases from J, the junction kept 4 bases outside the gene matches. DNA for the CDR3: TGTGCCAGCACCTCGGACAGGGGGCACACCGGGGAGCTGTTTTTT. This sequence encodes CASTSDRGHTGELFF. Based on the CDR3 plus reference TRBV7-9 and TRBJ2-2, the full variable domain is DTGVSQNPRHKITKRGQNVTFRCDPISEHNRLYWYRQTLGQGPEFLTYFQNEAQLEKSRLLSDRFSAERPKGSFSTLEIQRTEQGDSAMYLCASTSDRGHTGELFFGEGSRLTVL.

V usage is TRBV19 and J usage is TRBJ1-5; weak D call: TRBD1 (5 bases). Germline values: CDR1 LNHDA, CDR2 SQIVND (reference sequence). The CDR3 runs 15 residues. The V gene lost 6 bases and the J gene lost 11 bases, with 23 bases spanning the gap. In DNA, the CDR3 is TGTGCCAGTAGCATAACCGGGACCCCTCCTCGGGCCCAGCATTTT. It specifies CASSITGTPPRAQHF.

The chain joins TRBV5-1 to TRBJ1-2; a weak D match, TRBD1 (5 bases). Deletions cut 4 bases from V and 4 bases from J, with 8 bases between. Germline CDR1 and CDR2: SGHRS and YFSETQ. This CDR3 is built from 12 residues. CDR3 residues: CASSTQGYGYTF. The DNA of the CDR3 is TGCGCCAGCAGCACTCAGGGCTATGGCTACACCTTC.

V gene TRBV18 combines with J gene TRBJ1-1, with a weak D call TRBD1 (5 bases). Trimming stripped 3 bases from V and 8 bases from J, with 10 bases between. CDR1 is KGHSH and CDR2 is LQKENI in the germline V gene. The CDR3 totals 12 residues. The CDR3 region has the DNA TGTGCCAGCTCACCCGGGGCAGAGGAAGCTTTCTTT. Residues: CASSPGAEEAFF.

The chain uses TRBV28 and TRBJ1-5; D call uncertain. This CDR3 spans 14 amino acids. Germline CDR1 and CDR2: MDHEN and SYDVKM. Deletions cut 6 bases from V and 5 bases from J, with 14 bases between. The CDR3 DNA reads TGTGCCAGCAGCCTTCACAAAAGGGATCAGCCCCAGCATTTT. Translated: CASSLHKRDQPQHF.